The clone carrying this T cell receptor beta chain was observed many times. The target antigen is unknown. The source of the PBMCs was approximately 10 ml of fresh peripheral blood. The data were obtained in a study of T cells in Graves' hyperthyroidism and ophthalmopathy. Amplified TCR beta CDR3 regions derived from RNA transcripts. When the TCR CDR3 underwent first-round RT-PCR, the HTBI primer set was used. MiXCR was run by TCRdb on the multiplex PCR reads, yielding one entry per CDR3 protein. The sample includes a few hundred thousand distinct CDR3 sequences, around a sixth of them seen just once. Study observations and caveats: Stable hyperthyroidism was separated from ophthalmopathy by a model based on 13 V-J features. Blood also held most thyroid clonotypes expanded beyond 0.001.

V gave up 7 bases and J gave up 2 bases; unmatched junction bases: 4. The CDR3 is made up of 13 amino acids. V gene TRBV12-3 or TRBV12-4 combines with J gene TRBJ2-5, with TRBD1 matching 7 bases. This receptor was taken from a man between 18 and 29 years old with Graves' ophthalmopathy. Source material: blood. This chain's CDR3 is CASILQGQETQYF. The CDR3 coding sequence is TGTGCCAGCATCCTACAGGGGCAAGAGACCCAGTACTTC.